These 11 T cell receptor beta chains were all obtained from the same sample, sequenced in a study of human T cells and chemical hapten exposure. Time point of the sample: patch test 3, about 24 weeks after DPC sensitization. Stated treatment: therapeutic diphenylcyclopropenone sensitization with weekly scalp DPC. From whole blood left unfractionated, total RNA was extracted. TCRdb reanalysed the RACE reads using MiXCR and keeps one entry per CDR3 protein. The data show more than 35,000 distinct CDR3 sequences, 10% to 15% seen once. Specimen: whole blood, collected in connection with sensitization to the hapten diphenylcyclopropenone (DPC). These receptors were taken from a woman in her 40s with alopecia areata. Some clones in this sample may be carry-over from other donors' samples.

This clonotype was detected a few times. The CDR3 bases are TGTGCCAGCAGTTTGCCAGGACACGGGAATCAGCCCCAGCATTTT. This gives the protein CASSLPGHGNQPQHF. This sequence joins TRBV28 and TRBJ1-5; D is perhaps TRBD1 (5 bases). The CDR3 has 15 amino acids. V was trimmed by 3 bases and J by 4 bases, leaving 13 bases between them. Germline V gene sequence: CDR1 MDHEN, CDR2 SYDVKM. Using reference TRBV28 and TRBJ1-5 for the parts outside the CDR3, the full variable domain is DVKVTQSSRYLVKRTGEKVFLECVQDMDHENMFWYRQDPGLGLRLIYFSYDVKMKEKGDIPEGYSVSREKKERFSLILESASTNQTSMYLCASSLPGHGNQPQHFGDGTRLSIL.

This clonotype was seen more than once but under ten times. The J gene is TRBJ1-2, the V gene TRBV7-9, with 7 bases aligning to TRBD1. V shed 6 bases, J shed 8 bases, and the junction held 6 bases outside the gene matches. The CDR3 consists of 12 residues. CDR1 and CDR2 (germline): SEHNR, FQNEAQ (reference sequence). CDR3: CASSLSGGGYTF. Written as DNA, the CDR3 is TGTGCCAGCAGTTTATCAGGGGGAGGCTACACCTTC.

V usage is TRBV20-1 and J usage is TRBJ2-5; 10 nucleotides match TRBD1. The CDR3 runs 14 residues. V trimming: 5 bases; J trimming: 3 bases; junction bases outside the gene matches: 6. Per the germline V gene, CDR1 is DFQATT and CDR2 is SNEGSKA (reference sequence). The CDR3 reads CSAYPGQGKETQYF. Written as DNA, the CDR3 is TGCAGTGCTTACCCGGGACAGGGGAAAGAGACCCAGTACTTC.

This clonotype showed up many times. CDR3 nucleotide sequence: TGTGCCAGCAGCTTAAATCCCGGAATCACAGATACGCAGTATTTT. It yields the protein CASSLNPGITDTQYF. The V call is TRBV11-2, the J call TRBJ2-3; no firm D call. CDR3 length: 15 residues. Trimming left V 2 bases short and J 2 bases short, with 11 bases between. Germline V gene data show CDR1 as SGHAT and CDR2 as FQNNGV.

In this sample, this clonotype turned up a few times. This rearrangement joins TRBV12-3 or TRBV12-4 to TRBJ2-2; D not certain. CDR3 length: 14 residues. V was cut by 4 bases and J by 2 bases, with 8 bases left in between. CDR3 in DNA: TGTGCCAGCAGTTCCTGGCCCAACACCGGGGAGCTGTTTTTT. This sequence encodes CASSSWPNTGELFF.

This clonotype was detected only a few times. The genes are TRBV20-1 and TRBJ1-4; 8 bases are shared with TRBD1. The germline V gene encodes CDR1 DFQATT and CDR2 SNEGSKA (reference sequence). The CDR3 consists of 15 residues. The V segment lost 3 bases and the J segment 8 bases; nucleotides outside the gene matches: 11. The CDR3 region is CSARDPGTGREKLFF. CDR3 nucleotide sequence: TGCAGTGCTAGGGACCCCGGGACAGGTAGAGAAAAACTGTTTTTT.

This clonotype showed up just a few times. V and J are TRBV12-3 or TRBV12-4 and TRBJ2-3; 14 nucleotides align to TRBD2. V lost 6 bases to trimming and J lost 2 bases; unmatched junction nucleotides: 10. The CDR3 extends over 18 amino acids. Here the CDR3 DNA reads TGTGCCAGCAGGGAAGCCGGGACTAGCGGGGGAGACACAGATACGCAGTATTTT. It is translated as CASREAGTSGGDTDTQYF.

This clonotype was detected only a few times. The V and J genes are TRBV10-3 and TRBJ2-3; 7 bases line up with TRBD2. J was trimmed by 6 bases and V by 7 bases; bases with no gene match: 1. Germline V lookup: CDR1 ENHRY, CDR2 SYGVKD. The CDR3 runs 11 residues. The CDR3 DNA is TGTGCCATCACCGGGGGGGATACGCAGTATTTT. Translated, it gives CAITGGDTQYF.

This clonotype was seen many times. The CDR3 coding sequence is TGTGCCAGCAGCTTGGCTAGCGGGAAAGAGACCCAGTACTTC. Encoded protein: CASSLASGKETQYF. The V call is TRBV6-5, the J call TRBJ2-5, with 9 bases that match TRBD2. CDR3 length equals 14 residues. Germline CDR1 and CDR2: MNHEY and SVGAGI. J was trimmed by 3 bases and V by 6 bases; bases with no gene match: 5.

The V call is TRBV20-1, the J call TRBJ2-1; the D gene is possibly TRBD2 (6 bases). The length of the CDR3 is 13 residues. Trimming left V 2 bases short and J 8 bases short, with 13 bases between. The V gene's germline CDR1 is DFQATT and CDR2 SNEGSKA (reference sequence). The CDR3 sequence: CSARPTSSHEQFF. CDR3 DNA sequence: TGCAGTGCTAGACCCACTAGCAGCCATGAGCAGTTCTTC.

The J gene is TRBJ2-7, the V gene TRBV4-3; tentatively, D is TRBD1 or TRBD2 (5 bases each). Germline lookup yields CDR1 LGHNA and CDR2 YSLEER. The CDR3 loop spans 13 amino acids. The V and J ends lost 0 bases and 13 bases respectively, with 16 bases between them. The CDR3 protein is CASSQDPAGTAYF. In DNA, the CDR3 is TGCGCCAGCAGCCAAGATCCGGCCGGGACCGCCTACTTC.